These 17 T cell receptor beta chains came from one sample sequenced in a study of CXCR3 chemokines and chemotherapy response in bladder cancer (dated by TCRdb to about 2022). To prepare the library, PCR was applied. Data came from an Illumina HiSeq 2500. TCRdb cleaned the public reads at Q25 with fastp, built clones with MiXCR and kept in-frame beta chains. Under each unique CDR3 protein, matching rows form one entry showing the most common genes and DNA. The sample table lists about 8,600 distinct CDR3 sequences, around 13% of them with a count of one. The ten largest clones take up around 16% of the sample. This specimen was acquired from a patient whose treatment included neoadjuvant chemotherapy. The receptor set was obtained from a human donor with bladder cancer that responded to neoadjuvant chemotherapy.

This clonotype is judged medium-sized (0.01 to 0.1%). This chain links TRBV6-6 with TRBJ1-5, with 12 nucleotides matching TRBD1. The length of the CDR3 is 17 residues. Unmatched junction bases numbered 12, after V lost 7 bases and J lost 5 bases. Germline assignment: CDR1 MNHNY and CDR2 SVGAGI (reference sequence). Written as DNA, the CDR3 is TGTGCCAGCACCCCCATCGGGACAGGGGGCGTCGATCAGCCCCAGCATTTT. This encodes CASTPIGTGGVDQPQHF.

The rearrangement uses TRBV7-9 and TRBJ1-2; D gene uncertain. Germline loops: CDR1 SEHNR, CDR2 FQNEAQ (reference sequence). Trimming shortened V by 1 base and J by 7 bases, and 4 bases separated the two germline ends. CDR3 size: 11 residues. CDR3 loop: CASSLEVGYTF. In nucleotides, the CDR3 is TGTGCCAGCAGCTTAGAGGTTGGCTACACCTTC.

There are many counts of this clonotype. The chain is built from TRBV12-5 and TRBJ1-2; D call uncertain. CDR1 LGHNT and CDR2 FRNRAP come from the germline V gene. V lost 4 bases and J lost 2, with 14 bases in between. The CDR3 is 15 amino acids. The CDR3 DNA follows: TGTGCTAGTGGTTCCCTCCTGGCGGAGAACTATGGCTACACCTTC. Translation gives CASGSLLAENYGYTF.

The chain employs TRBV20-1 and TRBJ1-1, with D possibly being TRBD1 (5 bases). CDR3 length: 15 residues. Germline V gene data show CDR1 as DFQATT and CDR2 as SNEGSKA (reference sequence). Trimming shortened V by 3 bases and J by 4 bases, and 18 bases separated the two germline ends. CDR3 DNA sequence: TGCAGTGCTAGGAGGGACGCCCATGGGGGCACTGAAGCTTTCTTT. This gives the protein CSARRDAHGGTEAFF.

This clonotype was observed at least ten times. The rearrangement links TRBV30 to TRBJ2-1, with 11 bases lining up with TRBD1. Germline lookup yields CDR1 GTSNPN and CDR2 SVGIG (reference sequence). This CDR3 is built from 15 residues. The ends lost 4 bases at V and 9 bases at J; junction bases unmatched: 11. CDR3 residues: CAWNPSPGTGGEQFF. CDR3 nucleotides: TGTGCCTGGAACCCGTCACCCGGGACAGGGGGTGAGCAGTTCTTC.

This clonotype is categorized as medium-sized. The chain joins TRBV19 to TRBJ2-7; TRBD2 is a possible D gene (5 bases). This CDR3 is 14 amino acids long. V lost 3 bases, J lost 2 bases, and 11 bases lay in between. Germline loops: CDR1 LNHDA, CDR2 SQIVND (reference sequence). CDR3 sequence: CASSISRGPYEQYF. DNA of the CDR3: TGTGCCAGTAGTATTAGTCGGGGTCCCTACGAGCAGTACTTC.

The CDR3: CASSHGSGRDNEQFF. CDR3 coding DNA: TGTGCCAGCAGCCACGGCTCAGGGCGGGACAATGAGCAGTTCTTC. The chain is built from TRBV11-3 and TRBJ2-1; D may be TRBD1 or TRBD2 (5 bases each). This CDR3 is built from 15 residues. Trimming took off 5 bases at V and 5 bases at J, with 16 bases between the two ends. Germline loops: CDR1 SGHNT, CDR2 YENEEA.

By proportion, this clonotype is medium-sized. J is TRBJ1-2 and V is TRBV7-2; the D is unclear. The CDR3 length is 16 residues. Germline V gene sequence: CDR1 SGHTA, CDR2 FQGNSA. Trimming took off 0 bases at V and 5 bases at J, with 16 bases between the two ends. Here the CDR3 DNA reads TGTGCCAGCAGCTTAGCAGCCTCAACCTCCCTTTATGGCTACACCTTC. It specifies CASSLAASTSLYGYTF.

At least ten counts were recorded for this clonotype. The chain joins TRBV6-5 to TRBJ2-5, with D possibly TRBD1 on 6 matching bases. With 6 bases removed from V and 1 base from J, the gap between germline ends came to 12 bases. The CDR3 loop spans 14 amino acids. CDR1 and CDR2 from the germline V gene are MNHEY and SVGAGI. The CDR3 sequence: CASSARTVQETQYF. The DNA for the CDR3 is TGTGCCAGCAGCGCCCGGACAGTCCAAGAGACCCAGTACTTC.

In its sample, this clonotype was seen a few times. The chain carries TRBV12-3 or TRBV12-4 and TRBJ2-4; TRBD2 agrees at 9 bases. V was pared by 3 bases and J by 8 bases, with 8 bases of the junction left unmatched. The length of the CDR3 is 15 residues. This CDR3 is CASSLGLAGRDIQYF. The CDR3 DNA sequence: TGTGCCAGCAGTTTGGGGCTAGCGGGGAGGGACATTCAGTACTTC.

This clonotype is classed as medium-sized. V gene TRBV6-5 combines with J gene TRBJ2-5, with TRBD2 identical over 10 bases. Germline CDR1 is MNHEY and CDR2 is SVGAGI. Trimming removed 2 bases from V and 5 bases from J; junction bases left unmatched: 17. The CDR3 spans 19 residues. The CDR3: CASSYTFGGSGGPRETQYF. CDR3 nucleotide sequence: TGTGCCAGCAGTTACACCTTCGGGGGTAGCGGGGGGCCCCGCGAGACCCAGTACTTC.

The chain combines TRBV6-6 with TRBJ2-5; the match to TRBD2 covers 9 bases. J was trimmed by 5 bases and V by 0 bases; bases with no gene match: 7. The CDR3 is made up of 16 amino acids. CDR1 and CDR2 from the germline V gene are MNHNY and SVGAGI (reference sequence). CDR3 bases: TGTGCCAGCAGTTACTCTGGGCGGGGGGGGCAGGAGACCCAGTACTTC. This translates into CASSYSGRGGQETQYF.

This clonotype was counted at least ten times. The chain has TRBV30 and TRBJ1-6, with D possibly being TRBD1 (5 bases). There are 13 residues in the CDR3. The V and J ends lost 4 bases and 5 bases respectively, with 9 bases between them. CDR1 GTSNPN and CDR2 SVGIG come from the germline V gene (reference sequence). The CDR3 here is CAWTRGNNSPLHF. In nucleotides, the CDR3 is TGTGCCTGGACACGGGGGAATAATTCACCCCTCCACTTT.

This clonotype is categorized as medium-sized. V is TRBV10-3 and J is TRBJ2-3, with 8 bases identical to TRBD2. V lost 6 bases, J lost 3 bases, and 2 bases stayed unmatched. This CDR3 has 13 amino acids. The germline CDR1 and CDR2 sequences are ENHRY and SYGVKD. CDR3 DNA sequence: TGTGCCATCAGACCGGGGGGGACAGATACGCAGTATTTT. It is translated as CAIRPGGTDTQYF.

A few counts support this clonotype. This sequence joins TRBV12-3 or TRBV12-4 and TRBJ2-7; D gene unclear. V was pared by 2 bases and J by 3 bases, with 14 bases between. This CDR3 is 15 amino acids long. The CDR3, as DNA: TGTGCCAGCAGTTTACGGTGGGGAACGAACTACGAGCAGTACTTC. Translating gives CASSLRWGTNYEQYF.

The rearrangement joins TRBV5-4 to TRBJ1-6, with D possibly TRBD1 on 5 matching bases. V was cut by 3 bases and J by 0 bases, with 13 bases left in between. The germline gives CDR1 SGHNT, CDR2 YYREEE (reference sequence). The CDR3 spans 17 residues. The CDR3 bases are TGTGCCAGCAGCTCAGGGTCCACTCACTCCTATAATTCACCCCTCCACTTT. This sequence encodes CASSSGSTHSYNSPLHF.

This clonotype appeared many times. This chain links TRBV6-6 with TRBJ2-4; no reliable D call. The CDR3 totals 12 residues. Germline V lookup: CDR1 MNHNY, CDR2 SVGAGI (reference sequence). Trimming left V 6 bases short and J 7 bases short, with 10 bases between. CDR3 coding DNA: TGTGCCAGCAGCCGGCCCCGGAACATTCAGTACTTC. It codes for CASSRPRNIQYF.